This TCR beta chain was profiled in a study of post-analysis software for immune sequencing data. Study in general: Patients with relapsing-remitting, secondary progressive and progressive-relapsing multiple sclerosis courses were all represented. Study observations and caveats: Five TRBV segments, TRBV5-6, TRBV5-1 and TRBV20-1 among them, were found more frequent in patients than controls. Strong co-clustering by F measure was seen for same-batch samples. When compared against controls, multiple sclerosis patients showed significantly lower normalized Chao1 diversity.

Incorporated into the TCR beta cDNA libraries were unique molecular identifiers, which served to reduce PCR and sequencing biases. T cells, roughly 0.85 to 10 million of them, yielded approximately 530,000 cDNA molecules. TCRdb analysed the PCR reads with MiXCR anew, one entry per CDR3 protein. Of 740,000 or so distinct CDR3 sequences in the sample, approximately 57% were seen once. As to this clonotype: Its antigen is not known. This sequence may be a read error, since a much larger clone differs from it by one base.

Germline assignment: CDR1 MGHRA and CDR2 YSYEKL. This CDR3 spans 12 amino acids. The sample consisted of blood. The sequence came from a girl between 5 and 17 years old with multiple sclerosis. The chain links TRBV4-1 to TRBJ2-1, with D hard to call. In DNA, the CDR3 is TGCGCCAGCAGCGGCACGGGCAATGAGCACTTCTTC. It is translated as CASSGTGNEHFF.